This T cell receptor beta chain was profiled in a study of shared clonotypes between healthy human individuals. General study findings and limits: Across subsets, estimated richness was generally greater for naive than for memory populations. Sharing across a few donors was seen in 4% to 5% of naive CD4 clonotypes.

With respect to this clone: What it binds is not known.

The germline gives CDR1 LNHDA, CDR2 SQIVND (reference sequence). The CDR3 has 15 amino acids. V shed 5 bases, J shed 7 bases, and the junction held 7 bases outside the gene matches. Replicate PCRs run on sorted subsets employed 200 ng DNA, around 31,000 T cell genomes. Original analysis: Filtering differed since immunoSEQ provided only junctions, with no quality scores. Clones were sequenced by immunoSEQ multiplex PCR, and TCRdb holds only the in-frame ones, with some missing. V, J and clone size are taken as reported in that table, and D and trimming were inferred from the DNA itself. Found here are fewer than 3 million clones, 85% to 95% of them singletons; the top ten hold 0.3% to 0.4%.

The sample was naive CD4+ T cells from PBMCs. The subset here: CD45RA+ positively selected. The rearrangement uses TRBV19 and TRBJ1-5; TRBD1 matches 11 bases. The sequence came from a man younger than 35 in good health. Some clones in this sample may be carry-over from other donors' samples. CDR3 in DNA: TGTGCCAGTAGTCCGGGGACAGGGGGAAGACAGCCCCAGCATTTT. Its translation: CASSPGTGGRQPQHF.